The 25 T cell receptor beta chains reported below all come from one sample, sequenced in a study of T cell changes during pregnancy in multiple sclerosis. Clones were read by immunoSEQ multiplex PCR, and TCRdb kept only the in-frame ones, dropping some. The sample yields about 93,000 clones, almost 95% seen once. The sequences come from peripheral blood, collected after pregnancy. The receptors stem from a female donor with multiple sclerosis, enrolled in a pregnancy study.

The gene calls are TRBV9 and TRBJ2-5; 7 nucleotides align to TRBD1. The V and J ends lost 3 bases and 4 bases, in that order; junction bases with no gene match: 0. The CDR3 is made up of 12 amino acids. Germline CDR1 and CDR2: SGDLS and YYNGEE. CDR3 loop: CASSAGGETQYF. CDR3 nucleotide sequence: TGTGCCAGCAGCGCAGGGGGAGAGACCCAGTACTTC.

The V and J genes are TRBV6-4 and TRBJ2-3, with D uncertain. Germline V gene sequence: CDR1 MRHNA, CDR2 SNTAGT. V lost 4 bases to trimming and J lost 2 bases, with 7 bases between them. The CDR3 extends over 13 amino acids. CDR3 nucleotide sequence: TGTGCCAGCAGTGTACAGTACACAGATACGCAGTATTTT. Translating gives CASSVQYTDTQYF.

The V call is TRBV19, the J call TRBJ2-5; D is undetermined. The germline V and J ends were trimmed by 5 bases and 4 bases, with 11 bases remaining between them. This CDR3 contains 13 residues. Germline CDR1 LNHDA, CDR2 SQIVND (reference sequence). DNA of the CDR3: TGTGCCAGTAGTTTTAGTGGGCCAGAGACCCAGTACTTC. Translated, it gives CASSFSGPETQYF.

The chain carries TRBV4-2 and TRBJ2-1; 8 nucleotides align to TRBD1. CDR1 and CDR2 (germline): LGHNA, YNFKEQ. The CDR3 has 18 amino acids. The V and J ends lost 2 bases and 8 bases, in that order; junction bases with no gene match: 17. CDR3 protein: CASSQQTQTGDIWDEQFF. DNA of the CDR3: TGTGCCAGCAGCCAACAGACTCAGACAGGGGACATCTGGGATGAGCAGTTCTTC.

V and J are TRBV9 and TRBJ2-7, with 8 bases fitting TRBD1. The trim removed 3 bases at V and 5 bases at J, leaving 10 bases unmatched. The CDR3 runs 15 residues. The germline CDR1 and CDR2 sequences are SGDLS and YYNGEE. The CDR3 reads CASSEGTGIAHEQYF. The CDR3, as DNA: TGTGCCAGCAGCGAGGGGACAGGAATCGCCCACGAGCAGTACTTC.

The chain is built from TRBV5-4 and TRBJ1-2; 9 bases map to TRBD1. The trim removed 0 bases at V and 6 bases at J, leaving 3 bases unmatched. Per the germline V gene, CDR1 is SGHNT and CDR2 is YYREEE (reference sequence). The CDR3 has 14 residues. The CDR3: CASSLGTGVDGYTF. The CDR3 DNA reads as TGTGCCAGCAGCTTGGGGACAGGGGTTGATGGCTACACCTTC.

This clone was found once. The chain employs TRBV5-1 and TRBJ1-2, with 7 bases that match TRBD1. The CDR3 is 14 residues long. Unmatched junction bases numbered 7, after V lost 3 bases and J lost 5 bases. Looked up from germline, CDR1 is SGHRS and CDR2 is YFSETQ. The CDR3 DNA is TGCGCCAGCAGCTGGGGGGACAGCGAGTATGGCTACACCTTC. Encoded protein: CASSWGDSEYGYTF.

The chain uses TRBV5-6 and TRBJ1-4; 7 nucleotides line up with TRBD1. The CDR3 loop spans 16 amino acids. The germline CDR1 and CDR2 sequences are SGHDT and YYEEEE. The V gene end was trimmed by 4 bases and the J gene end by 7 bases; junction bases not matched to a gene: 13. CDR3 sequence: CASSPDRALITEKLFF. The CDR3 nucleotides are TGTGCCAGCAGCCCCGACAGGGCTCTGATCACTGAAAAACTGTTTTTT.

The chain links TRBV4-2 to TRBJ1-6; maybe TRBD1 (6 bases). V was trimmed by 3 bases and J by 7 bases, leaving 16 bases between them. The V gene's germline CDR1 is LGHNA and CDR2 YNFKEQ. CDR3 length: 16 residues. The chain's CDR3 is CASSQEGGKLNSPLHF. CDR3 in DNA: TGTGCCAGCAGCCAGGAAGGGGGTAAGCTGAATTCACCCCTCCACTTT.

The V call is TRBV6-5, the J call TRBJ1-4; possibly TRBD1 for D (5 bases). Germline V gene sequence: CDR1 MNHEY, CDR2 SVGAGI. Deletions cut 5 bases from V and 5 bases from J, with 9 bases between. The CDR3 spans 13 residues. This CDR3 is CASSTTVNEKLFF. CDR3 coding DNA: TGTGCCAGCAGTACGACAGTAAATGAAAAACTGTTTTTT.

The gene calls are TRBV6-1 and TRBJ2-1; 11 positions agree with TRBD2. Germline values: CDR1 MNHNS, CDR2 SASEGT. The CDR3 spans 15 residues. V lost 2 bases to trimming and J lost 10 bases; unmatched junction nucleotides: 7. CDR3 nucleotide sequence: TGTGCCAGCAGTGAACGGGCTAGCGGGGGGTCGGAGCAGTTCTTC. Protein product: CASSERASGGSEQFF.

The chain employs TRBV30 and TRBJ1-2; 10 bases match TRBD1. Unmatched junction bases numbered 8, after V lost 2 bases and J lost 5 bases. This CDR3 spans 15 amino acids. Germline-derived CDR1 and CDR2 are GTSNPN and SVGIG (reference sequence). The DNA for the CDR3 is TGTGCCTGGAGTCGACAGGGGGCCCCTTTTTATGGCTACACCTTC. Translated, it gives CAWSRQGAPFYGYTF.

Only a few counts were recorded for this clone. This sequence joins TRBV19 and TRBJ1-1; 8 positions match TRBD1. The CDR3 is 15 amino acids. Losses at the gene ends were 6 bases for V and 2 bases for J; bases not matched to a gene: 8. The germline V gene has CDR1 LNHDA and CDR2 SQIVND (reference sequence). The CDR3 nucleotides read TGTGCCAGTAGGAGAAATGGACAGGGAAACACTGAAGCTTTCTTT. Residues: CASRRNGQGNTEAFF. Looking up the rest from reference TRBV19 and TRBJ1-1 gives the full variable domain: DGGITQSPKYLFRKEGQNVTLSCEQNLNHDAMYWYRQDPGQGLRLIYYSQIVNDFQKGDIAEGYSVSREKKESFPLTVTSAQKNPTAFYLCASRRNGQGNTEAFFGQGTRLTVV.

The chain joins TRBV7-6 to TRBJ2-5, with 9 positions matching TRBD2. Per germline, CDR1 SGHVS and CDR2 FNYEAQ. V gave up 6 bases and J gave up 1 base; unmatched junction bases: 9. The CDR3 covers 16 residues. The CDR3 bases are TGTGCCAGCAGTCAGAGGATTAGCGGGGGCCAAGAGACCCAGTACTTC. It is translated as CASSQRISGGQETQYF.

This sequence joins TRBV27 and TRBJ2-6; D gene unclear. The ends were cut back, 2 bases at V and 3 bases at J, with 14 bases in the middle. The CDR3 is 17 amino acids. In germline, CDR1 is MNHEY, CDR2 SMNVEV (reference sequence). CDR3 sequence: CASSLGSRIYGANVLTF. The CDR3 DNA is TGTGCCAGCAGTTTAGGGTCCAGGATATATGGGGCCAACGTCCTGACTTTC.

The J gene is TRBJ2-5, the V gene TRBV29-1; 7 bases line up with TRBD1. The CDR3 is 14 residues long. CDR1 and CDR2 (germline): SQVTM, ANQGSEA. V lost 1 base, J lost 2 bases, and 4 bases stayed unmatched. Written as DNA, the CDR3 is TGCAGCGTTGAAGCGAACAGGGGTCAAGAGACCCAGTACTTC. It yields the protein CSVEANRGQETQYF.

This chain joins TRBV5-4 and TRBJ2-7; 12 positions match TRBD2. V was clipped by 4 bases and J by 6 bases; unmatched bases: 11. Germline lookup yields CDR1 SGHNT and CDR2 YYREEE (reference sequence). This CDR3 is built from 16 residues. CDR3 nucleotides: TGTGCCAGCAGCCTAGCGGGAGGGGGATCTCGGCGCGAGCAGTACTTC. Its translation is CASSLAGGGSRREQYF. The full variable domain, with the rest looked up from reference TRBV5-4 and TRBJ2-7, is ETGVTQSPTHLIKTRGQQVTLRCSSQSGHNTVSWYQQALGQGPQFIFQYYREEENGRGNFPPRFSGLQFPNYSSELNVNALELDDSALYLCASSLAGGGSRREQYFGPGTRLTVT.

The chain has TRBV7-2 and TRBJ1-2, with TRBD1 identical over 8 bases. V was pared by 5 bases and J by 4 bases, with 9 bases of the junction left unmatched. CDR1 is SGHTA, CDR2 FQGNSA, per germline. This CDR3 has 15 amino acids. CDR3 sequence (DNA): TGTGCCAGCAGCCAAACGACAGGGGCGCCCTATGGCTACACCTTC. Its protein product is CASSQTTGAPYGYTF.

J is TRBJ2-1 and V is TRBV5-1, with D possibly matching TRBD2 (5 bases). V dropped 0 bases and J dropped 7 bases, with 14 bases sitting between them. The CDR3 sequence is 15 residues long. Germline lookup yields CDR1 SGHRS and CDR2 YFSETQ. CDR3 loop: CASSLVGNLGNEQFF. CDR3 nucleotides: TGCGCCAGCAGCTTGGTCGGGAACCTTGGGAATGAGCAGTTCTTC. Full variable domain (outside the CDR3, taken from reference TRBV5-1 and TRBJ2-1): KAGVTQTPRYLIKTRGQQVTLSCSPISGHRSVSWYQQTPGQGLQFLFEYFSETQRNKGNFPGRFSGRQFSNSRSEMNVSTLELGDSALYLCASSLVGNLGNEQFFGPGTRLTVL.

In this sample, this clone turned up once. This chain uses TRBV29-1 with TRBJ1-1, with D perhaps TRBD1 (5 bases). The CDR3 contains 13 residues. The ends were cut back, 5 bases at V and 0 bases at J, with 10 bases in the middle. The germline V gene encodes CDR1 SQVTM and CDR2 ANQGSEA. CDR3 amino acids: CSVQGLVNTEAFF. The CDR3 DNA follows: TGCAGCGTTCAGGGCCTCGTGAACACTGAAGCTTTCTTT.

This chain links TRBV5-6 with TRBJ2-7; 8 bases map to TRBD1. Germline trimming cut 6 bases from V and 2 bases from J; bases unmatched to any gene: 10. Germline CDR1 is SGHDT and CDR2 is YYEEEE. This CDR3 has 15 amino acids. The CDR3 DNA sequence: TGTGCCAGCACCTATTGGGACAGGCCAACCTACGAGCAGTACTTC. Translating it yields CASTYWDRPTYEQYF.

The chain couples TRBV20-1 to TRBJ2-5; D possibly corresponds to TRBD1 (5 bases). The CDR3 runs to 11 residues. Between the trimmed V and J ends, which lost 6 bases and 5 bases, there was a span of 10 bases. The V gene's germline CDR1 is DFQATT and CDR2 SNEGSKA (reference sequence). The CDR3 DNA sequence: TGCAGTGCGACAGATCACGAGACCCAGTACTTC. This sequence encodes CSATDHETQYF.

This clone has just one count. The genes are TRBV9 and TRBJ2-1, with 10 bases identical to TRBD2. V lost 3 bases to trimming and J lost 8 bases; unmatched junction nucleotides: 8. Germline lookup yields CDR1 SGDLS and CDR2 YYNGEE. The CDR3 spans 15 residues. The CDR3 here is CASSDPSGSSDEQFF. DNA for the CDR3: TGTGCCAGCAGCGACCCTAGCGGGAGTAGTGATGAGCAGTTCTTC.

The chain couples TRBV2 to TRBJ1-1, with 7 bases identical to TRBD1. The CDR3 runs to 13 residues. Germline V gene sequence: CDR1 SNHLY, CDR2 FYNNEI. With V trimmed by 7 bases and J by 9 bases, 11 bases remained unmatched. As DNA, the CDR3 is TGTGCCAGCACCCGGGACAGCACTCTCCAAGCTTTCTTT. As protein: CASTRDSTLQAFF.

The rearrangement links TRBV5-1 to TRBJ1-1; 7 nucleotides line up with TRBD1. This CDR3 comprises 18 residues. CDR1 is SGHRS and CDR2 is YFSETQ in the germline V gene. The V segment lost 0 bases and the J segment 0 bases; nucleotides outside the gene matches: 11. As DNA, the CDR3 is TGCGCCAGCAGCTTGGTATCCTACCCGGGACAGCTGAACACTGAAGCTTTCTTT. Protein sequence: CASSLVSYPGQLNTEAFF.